This passage covers 27 T cell receptor beta chains from one sample sequenced in a study of shared clonotypes between healthy human individuals. CD8 cells regarded as naive lacked CD45RO, were positively chosen for CCR7, and omitted terminally differentiated effector memory CD45RA+ cells. Measured with immunoSEQ multiplex PCR; TCRdb has only the in-frame clones, and not every one. The sample carries under 1 million clones, approximately 96% recorded once. The source material was naive CD8+ T cells sorted from blood. These receptors were obtained from a man aged 25-40 years in good health.

V gene TRBV28 combines with J gene TRBJ2-1; weak D call: TRBD2 (6 bases). V was cut by 5 bases and J by 3 bases, with 8 bases left in between. This CDR3 is 13 amino acids long. Germline V gene sequence: CDR1 MDHEN, CDR2 SYDVKM. This CDR3 is CASSPGVYNEQFF. The CDR3 region has the DNA TGTGCCAGCAGTCCGGGGGTCTACAATGAGCAGTTCTTC.

The chain joins TRBV2 to TRBJ2-7; 9 positions match TRBD2. The junction had 17 bases not matched to a gene; V was cut back by 8 bases and J by 0 bases. The V gene's germline CDR1 is SNHLY and CDR2 FYNNEI. This CDR3 has 18 amino acids. The CDR3 sequence is CASLELAGPRDPSYEQYF. Here the CDR3 DNA reads TGTGCCAGCCTCGAACTAGCGGGCCCAAGGGACCCCTCCTACGAGCAGTACTTC.

This clone has just one count. V and J are TRBV5-4 and TRBJ2-3; TRBD2 aligns across 10 bases. This CDR3 comprises 15 residues. Germline-derived CDR1 and CDR2 are SGHNT and YYREEE (reference sequence). The CDR3 sequence is CAFGEAGGPADTQYF. The CDR3 nucleotides are TGTGCATTCGGGGAAGCGGGAGGGCCTGCAGATACGCAGTATTTT.

V gene TRBV28 combines with J gene TRBJ1-1; possible D gene TRBD1, 5 bases. Germline CDR1 reads MDHEN; CDR2 reads SYDVKM. This CDR3 has 16 amino acids. Trimming pared 5 bases from V and 0 bases from J, leaving 16 bases between. This CDR3 is CASSAPRGLMNTEAFF. In nucleotides, the CDR3 is TGTGCCAGCAGTGCCCCGAGGGGACTGATGAACACTGAAGCTTTCTTT.

The chain couples TRBV9 to TRBJ2-1; TRBD2 is a possible D gene (5 bases). CDR1 and CDR2 (germline): SGDLS, YYNGEE. V was clipped by 3 bases and J by 1 base, with 20 bases between them. This CDR3 spans 18 amino acids. The CDR3 protein is CASSAQRPTSPSYNEQFF. The CDR3 DNA sequence: TGTGCCAGCAGCGCGCAAAGACCCACTAGTCCATCCTACAATGAGCAGTTCTTC.

The chain employs TRBV27 and TRBJ2-3; possible D gene TRBD2, 5 bases. The CDR3 runs 18 residues. With 3 bases removed from V and 0 bases from J, the gap between germline ends came to 19 bases. Germline V gene lookup returns CDR1 MNHEY and CDR2 SMNVEV (reference sequence). As DNA, the CDR3 is TGTGCCAGCAGTTTCGTGCGCTCCCTAGCTGGAAGCACAGATACGCAGTATTTT. Protein: CASSFVRSLAGSTDTQYF.

This chain connects TRBV5-1 to TRBJ1-1; D perhaps matches TRBD1 (5 bases). Per germline, CDR1 SGHRS and CDR2 YFSETQ. V lost 4 bases and J 6 bases, leaving 10 bases between the germline ends. There are 12 residues in the CDR3. The CDR3: CASSPTGSEAFF. CDR3 nucleotides: TGCGCCAGCAGCCCCACAGGTTCTGAAGCTTTCTTT.

The rearrangement uses TRBV13 and TRBJ2-7, with TRBD1 matching 8 bases. The CDR3 contains 15 residues. J lost 4 bases, V lost 8 bases, and 13 bases had no gene match. Germline CDR1 reads PRHDT; CDR2 reads FYEKMQ (reference sequence). The CDR3 coding sequence is TGTGCCAGCCGCCAGGTCACAGGGGGTTTATACGAGCAGTACTTC. This encodes CASRQVTGGLYEQYF.

The rearrangement joins TRBV10-2 to TRBJ2-7; 7 bases fit TRBD2. CDR3 length: 13 residues. Unmatched junction bases numbered 4, after V lost 6 bases and J lost 2 bases. Germline V gene sequence: CDR1 WSHSY, CDR2 SAAADI. CDR3 DNA: TGCGCCAGCAGGAGCGGGAAGGCCTACGAGCAGTACTTC. Translating it yields CASRSGKAYEQYF.

CDR3 region: CASSQDGGYEQYF. CDR3 DNA sequence: TGTGCCAGCAGCCAAGACGGGGGCTACGAGCAGTACTTC. This sequence joins TRBV14 and TRBJ2-7; weak D call: TRBD2 (6 bases). CDR1 and CDR2 (germline): SGHDN, FVKESK. The CDR3 covers 13 residues. Trimming removed 0 bases at V and 3 bases at J, with 6 bases between.

This chain uses TRBV7-9 with TRBJ2-7; D call uncertain. V was shortened by 1 base and J by 5 bases, with 9 bases between the two germline ends. Germline CDR1 and CDR2: SEHNR and FQNEAQ (reference sequence). The length of the CDR3 is 13 residues. The CDR3 DNA sequence: TGTGCCAGCAGCTTAGTAAGGCGGAACGAGCAGTACTTC. Its protein is CASSLVRRNEQYF.

The CDR3 is CSVDTGRTGELFF. CDR3 nucleotides: TGCAGCGTTGATACGGGGAGAACCGGGGAGCTGTTTTTT. V usage is TRBV29-1 and J usage is TRBJ2-2, with D possibly being TRBD2 (5 bases). Germline loops: CDR1 SQVTM, CDR2 ANQGSEA. This CDR3 comprises 13 residues. Between the trimmed V and J ends, which lost 3 bases and 5 bases, there was a span of 10 bases.

The chain uses TRBV4-1 and TRBJ1-4, with D possibly TRBD1 on 5 matching bases. The CDR3 has 14 amino acids. V dropped 1 base and J dropped 3 bases, with 6 bases sitting between them. Germline CDR1 and CDR2: MGHRA and YSYEKL. The DNA for the CDR3 is TGCGCCAGCAGCCAAGGGGACCCTAATGAAAAACTGTTTTTT. Amino acid sequence: CASSQGDPNEKLFF.

This clone was recorded only once. For the CDR3, the DNA is TGTGCCTGGAGTGTACTCGCTCCCTACAATGAGCAGTTCTTC. Translating it yields CAWSVLAPYNEQFF. The chain links TRBV30 to TRBJ2-1; no reliable D call. V was trimmed by 0 bases and J by 2 bases, leaving 8 bases between them. The CDR3 length is 14 residues. Germline V lookup: CDR1 GTSNPN, CDR2 SVGIG (reference sequence). Based on the CDR3 plus reference TRBV30 and TRBJ2-1, the full variable domain is SQTIHQWPATLVQPVGSPLSLECTVEGTSNPNLYWYRQAAGRGLQLLFYSVGIGQISSEVPQNLSASRPQDRQFILSSKKLLLSDSGFYLCAWSVLAPYNEQFFGPGTRLTVL.

This clone was counted a single time. This chain uses TRBV28 with TRBJ2-7; 7 bases are shared with TRBD2. The ends lost 1 base at V and 0 bases at J; junction bases unmatched: 3. This CDR3 is 15 amino acids long. Germline CDR1 MDHEN, CDR2 SYDVKM. The CDR3 spells CASSLLSGDSYEQYF. CDR3 DNA sequence: TGTGCCAGCAGTTTATTAAGCGGGGACTCCTACGAGCAGTACTTC.

This clone occurred once. The chain employs TRBV9 and TRBJ1-2; D call uncertain. Looked up from germline, CDR1 is SGDLS and CDR2 is YYNGEE. Deletions cut 0 bases from V and 0 bases from J, with 9 bases between. There are 15 residues in the CDR3. The chain's CDR3 is CASSVASGANYGYTF. The CDR3 region has the DNA TGTGCCAGCAGCGTAGCCTCCGGGGCTAACTATGGCTACACCTTC.

The gene calls are TRBV19 and TRBJ1-5, with D unclear. Germline loops: CDR1 LNHDA, CDR2 SQIVND (reference sequence). Trimming shortened V by 2 bases and J by 3 bases, and 5 bases separated the two germline ends. This CDR3 comprises 13 residues. The CDR3 loop reads CASSISDNQPQHF. In DNA, the CDR3 is TGTGCCAGTAGTATATCGGACAATCAGCCCCAGCATTTT.

This clone appeared once. Other DNA sequences in the same sample also yield this CDR3. The chain employs TRBV25-1 and TRBJ2-5; D is undetermined. Trimming took off 7 bases at V and 5 bases at J, with 8 bases between the two ends. The length of the CDR3 is 11 residues. The germline V gene has CDR1 MGHDK and CDR2 SYGVNS. This chain's CDR3 is CASTLGETQYF. CDR3 DNA: TGTGCCAGCACCCTCGGGGAGACCCAGTACTTC. The whole variable domain, remainder taken from reference TRBV25-1 and TRBJ2-5, is EADIYQTPRYLVIGTGKKITLECSQTMGHDKMYWYQQDPGMELHLIHYSYGVNSTEKGDLSSESTVSRIRTEHFPLTLESARPSHTSQYLCASTLGETQYFGPGTRLLVL.

The chain joins TRBV5-1 to TRBJ2-1; the D gene is possibly TRBD1 (5 bases). Trimming stripped 5 bases from V and 0 bases from J, with 24 bases between. The CDR3 extends over 19 amino acids. CDR1 SGHRS and CDR2 YFSETQ come from the germline V gene. The CDR3 loop is CASRTSEGPGFSSYNEQFF. For the CDR3, the DNA is TGCGCCAGCAGAACTTCGGAAGGACCAGGGTTTAGCTCCTACAATGAGCAGTTCTTC.

This chain links TRBV10-3 with TRBJ2-7, with 10 nucleotides matching TRBD2. J lost 4 bases, V lost 6 bases, and 12 bases had no gene match. This CDR3 has 16 residues. Germline V gives CDR1 ENHRY, CDR2 SYGVKD. The CDR3 DNA follows: TGTGCCATCAGGAGTCCCGGGACTAGCGAAACATACGAGCAGTACTTC. Translated, it gives CAIRSPGTSETYEQYF.

CDR3 bases: TGTGCCAGCAGTGAGGCTGACAGGGTGCGGTACATTCAGTACTTC. Its protein product is CASSEADRVRYIQYF. The J gene is TRBJ2-4, the V gene TRBV2; the match to TRBD1 covers 7 bases. There are 15 residues in the CDR3. The germline V gene has CDR1 SNHLY and CDR2 FYNNEI. Trimming cost V 3 bases and J 8 bases; bases outside gene matches: 10.

The chain recombines TRBV30 with TRBJ1-1, with D maybe TRBD1 (5 bases). The CDR3 length is 15 residues. Trimming cost V 5 bases and J 0 bases, with 16 bases left between them. CDR1 and CDR2 from the germline V gene are GTSNPN and SVGIG (reference sequence). This CDR3 is CAWDGAALLNTEAFF. The CDR3 nucleotides are TGTGCCTGGGACGGGGCAGCCCTATTGAACACTGAAGCTTTCTTT.

J is TRBJ2-1 and V is TRBV5-5; tentatively, D is TRBD1 (5 bases). CDR3 size: 13 residues. V lost 0 bases, J lost 9 bases, and 10 bases lay in between. Germline CDR1 is SGHKS and CDR2 is YYEKEE (reference sequence). Here the CDR3 reads CASSLGQGGEQFF. The CDR3 region has the DNA TGTGCCAGCAGCTTGGGGCAGGGTGGTGAGCAGTTCTTC.

This clone has just one count. This chain connects TRBV14 to TRBJ2-3, with 9 bases fitting TRBD2. CDR3 length: 16 residues. CDR1 SGHDN and CDR2 FVKESK come from the germline V gene. V trimming: 8 bases; J trimming: 4 bases; junction bases outside the gene matches: 13. CDR3 nucleotides: TGTGCCAGCTCTCCCGGGCGGGAGGGCCGCGCAGATACGCAGTATTTT. It is translated as CASSPGREGRADTQYF.

The chain links TRBV4-3 to TRBJ1-2, with D unclear. Trimming shortened V by 2 bases and J by 5 bases, and 18 bases separated the two germline ends. Per the germline V gene, CDR1 is LGHNA and CDR2 is YSLEER. The CDR3 covers 16 residues. The CDR3: CASSQSVSPDPYGYTF. The CDR3 DNA sequence: TGCGCCAGCAGCCAATCCGTCAGCCCAGATCCTTATGGCTACACCTTC.

The chain recombines TRBV6-5 with TRBJ2-7, with TRBD2 matching 12 bases. The length of the CDR3 is 13 residues. Per the germline V gene, CDR1 is MNHEY and CDR2 is SVGAGI. Trimming took 11 bases from V and 4 from J; bases not matched to a gene: 6. The CDR3, as DNA: TGTGCCGCCCGGACTAGCGGGAAATACGAGCAGTACTTC. The encoded protein is CAARTSGKYEQYF.

CDR3 nucleotides: TGTGCCAGCAGCTTGTCCGGGGCGTTAAATGAAAAACTGTTTTTT. Amino acids: CASSLSGALNEKLFF. This rearrangement joins TRBV5-4 to TRBJ1-4; D is perhaps TRBD1 (5 bases). Per germline, CDR1 SGHNT and CDR2 YYREEE (reference sequence). Trimming removed 1 base at V and 5 bases at J, with 12 bases between. The CDR3 runs to 15 residues.